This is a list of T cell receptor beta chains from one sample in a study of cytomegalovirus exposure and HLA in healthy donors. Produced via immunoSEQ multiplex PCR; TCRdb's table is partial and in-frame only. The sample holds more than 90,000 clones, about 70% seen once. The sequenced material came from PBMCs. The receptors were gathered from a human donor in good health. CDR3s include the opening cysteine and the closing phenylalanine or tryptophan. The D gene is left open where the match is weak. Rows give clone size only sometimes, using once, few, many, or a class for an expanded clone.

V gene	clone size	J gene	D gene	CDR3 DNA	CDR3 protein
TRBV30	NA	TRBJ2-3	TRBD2	TGTGCCTGGGGGACTAGCGGGAGTGAAGCGCAGTATTTT	CAWGTSGSEAQYF
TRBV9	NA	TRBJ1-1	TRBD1	TGTGCCAGCAACCCTAGTGGGACAGGGGGTCGGGGGAACACTGAAGCTTTCTTT	CASNPSGTGGRGNTEAFF
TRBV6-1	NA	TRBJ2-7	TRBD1	TGTGCCAGCAGCGTCCTCACAGGGGGCTTCGACGAGCAGTACTTC	CASSVLTGGFDEQYF
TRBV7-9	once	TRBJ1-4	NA	TGTGCCAGCAGCTTAGGGCAGATTAATGAAAAACTGTTTTTT	CASSLGQINEKLFF
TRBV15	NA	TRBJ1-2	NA	TGTGCCACCAGCAGAGAGTATAGTAACTATGGCTACACCTTC	CATSREYSNYGYTF
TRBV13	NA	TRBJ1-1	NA	TGTGCCAGTGGAACTATAGGGAGACACACTGAAGCTTTCTTT	CASGTIGRHTEAFF
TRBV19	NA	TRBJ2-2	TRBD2	TGTGCCAGTAGCGGGACTAGCGGTGGGAGCGGGGAGCTGTTTTTT	CASSGTSGGSGELFF
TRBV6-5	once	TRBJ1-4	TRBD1	TGTGCCAGCAGTTACCGGTCAGGGGGCCGTGAAAAACTGTTTTTT	CASSYRSGGREKLFF
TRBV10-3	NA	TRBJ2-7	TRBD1	TGTGCCATCAGCCTCGACAGGGGGCGCCGAAACGAGCAGTACTTC	CAISLDRGRRNEQYF
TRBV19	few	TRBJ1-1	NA	TGTGCCAGTAGTCCCACGGGAGGGGGTGGAGAAGCTTTCTTT	CASSPTGGGGEAFF
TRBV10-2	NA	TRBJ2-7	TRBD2	TGCGCCAGCAGCCGGGGGGTAGCGGGGGTCTCCTACGAGCAGTACTTC	CASSRGVAGVSYEQYF
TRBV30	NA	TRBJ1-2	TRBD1	TGTGCCTGGAGTTTCGGGACAGGGTCTGGCTACACCTTC	CAWSFGTGSGYTF
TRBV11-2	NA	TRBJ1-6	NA	TGTGCCAGCAGCTTAGACGGAGGGAACTCACCCCTCCACTTT	CASSLDGGNSPLHF
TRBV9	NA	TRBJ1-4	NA	TGTGCCAGCAGCTCATCACGGAGGGGTCCTAATGAAAAACTGTTTTTT	CASSSSRRGPNEKLFF
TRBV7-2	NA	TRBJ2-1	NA	TGTGCCAGCAGCCTCCGGGATATAGGTTACAATGAGCAGTTCTTC	CASSLRDIGYNEQFF
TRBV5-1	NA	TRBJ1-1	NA	TGCGCCAGCAGCTTGGCCTCCCCGAACACTGAAGCTTTCTTT	CASSLASPNTEAFF
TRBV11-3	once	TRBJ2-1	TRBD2	TGTGCCAGCAGCCCCAGTAGGGCGGGGGGCGAGCAGTTCTTC	CASSPSRAGGEQFF
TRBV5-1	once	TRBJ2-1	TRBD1	TGCGCCAGCGCCTTCTCTCCGAGGGGGCCCTCCTACAATGAGCAGTTCTTC	CASAFSPRGPSYNEQFF
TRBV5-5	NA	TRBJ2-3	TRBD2	TGTGCCAGCAGCCCGGGAGGTCACGCCTTCACAGATACGCAGTATTTT	CASSPGGHAFTDTQYF
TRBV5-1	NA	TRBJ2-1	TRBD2	TGCGCCAGCAGCACTGGACTAGCGGGGGGGCCGGGGAATGAGCAGTTCTTC	CASSTGLAGGPGNEQFF
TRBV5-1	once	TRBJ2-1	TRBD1	TGCGCCAGCAGCCTTCTTGGGACAGGGGTCACCGTCAATGAGCAGTTCTTC	CASSLLGTGVTVNEQFF
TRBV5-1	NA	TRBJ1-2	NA	TGCGCCAGCAGCTTGGACGGGGGAGGTGGCTACACCTTC	CASSLDGGGGYTF
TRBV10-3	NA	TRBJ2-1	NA	TGTGCCATCAGTGTCGACCTCGACAGTGAGCAGTTCTTC	CAISVDLDSEQFF
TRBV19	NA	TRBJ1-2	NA	TGTGCCAGTAGTCCAGGACAGTTTCATGGCTACACCTTC	CASSPGQFHGYTF
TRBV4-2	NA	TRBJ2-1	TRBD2	TGTGCCAGCAGCCCACTAGCGGGGGGCAGCGATGAGCAGTTCTTC	CASSPLAGGSDEQFF
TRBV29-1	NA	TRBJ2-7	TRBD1	TGCAGCGCTGATGGACAGGGGGCTGGTGAGCAGTACTTC	CSADGQGAGEQYF
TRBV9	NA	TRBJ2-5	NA	TGTGCCAGCAGCGTAGAGGGGGGGGGAGGATGGGAGACCCAGTACTTC	CASSVEGGGGWETQYF
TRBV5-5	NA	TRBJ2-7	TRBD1	TGTGCCAGCAGCCCCTGGACAGGGGCCGAGCAGTACTTC	CASSPWTGAEQYF
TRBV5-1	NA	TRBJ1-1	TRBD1	TGCGCCAGCAGCTTGGTTTCAGGGGGCACTGAAGCTTTCTTT	CASSLVSGGTEAFF
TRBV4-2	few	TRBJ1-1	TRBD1	TGTGCCAGCAGCCAAGCCGCAGGGGGTACGAACACTGAAGCTTTCTTT	CASSQAAGGTNTEAFF
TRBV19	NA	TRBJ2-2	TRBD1	TGTGCCAGTAGTATCGACGACAGGGCCGCCGGGGAGCTGTTTTTT	CASSIDDRAAGELFF
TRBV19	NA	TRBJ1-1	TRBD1	TGTGCCAGTTCCAAAAGTTCGGGGACAGGGGCCGGGGCTTTCTTT	CASSKSSGTGAGAFF
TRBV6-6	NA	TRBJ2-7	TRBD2	TGTGCCAGCAGTTATGAGGAGCGGGGGGGAGGAGAGCAGTACTTC	CASSYEERGGGEQYF
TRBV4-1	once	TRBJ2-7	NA	TGCGCCAGCAGCCGTGCGGGGGCTGTCGACGAGCAGTACTTC	CASSRAGAVDEQYF
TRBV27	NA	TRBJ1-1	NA	TGTGCCAGCAGTTTGCAAACCGGGACACGGAACACTGAAGCTTTCTTT	CASSLQTGTRNTEAFF